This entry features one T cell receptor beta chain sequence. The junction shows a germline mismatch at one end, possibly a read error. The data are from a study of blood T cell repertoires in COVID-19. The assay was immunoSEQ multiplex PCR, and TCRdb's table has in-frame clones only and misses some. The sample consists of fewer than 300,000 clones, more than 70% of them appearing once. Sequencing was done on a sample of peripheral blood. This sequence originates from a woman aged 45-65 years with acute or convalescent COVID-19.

For the CDR3, the DNA is TGTGCCAGCAGTTTATTCGGGGCAGGGGATTTC. It is translated as CASSLFGAGDF. V usage is TRBV27 and J usage is TRBJ1-2, with D possibly matching TRBD1 (6 bases). Germline V gives CDR1 MNHEY, CDR2 SMNVEV (reference sequence). CDR3 length: 11 amino acids.